This T cell receptor beta chain was identified in a study of human T cells and chemical hapten exposure. Findings and caveats of the study: DPC sensitization did not alter TCRs above 1 in 1000 frequency.

A remark on this clonotype: Its antigen is not identified.

Extraction of total RNA was performed on unfractionated whole blood. The V gene's germline CDR1 is SGHRS and CDR2 YFSETQ. This CDR3 has 18 amino acids. After removal of 4 bases from V and 4 bases from J, the junction contained 12 bases not matched to a gene. Original data processing: TCRs per sample had a median of around 100,000 and ranged from about 20,000 to 700,000. Each CDR3 protein is one row after TCRdb ran MiXCR on the 5' RACE reads. Clone size and V and J calls follow TCRdb, not the original study. Among approximately 80,000 distinct CDR3 sequences listed, 15% to 20% were seen once. This clonotype originated in a female donor in good health. The chain couples TRBV5-1 to TRBJ2-7, with 15 bases fitting TRBD2. The CDR3 is CASSPQPQGLAGGYEQYF. As DNA, the CDR3 is TGCGCCAGCAGCCCCCAGCCCCAGGGACTAGCGGGAGGATACGAGCAGTACTTC.